The source of this TCR beta chain is a study of T cell clonality in common variable immunodeficiency. Study-wide findings and caveats: Patient heterogeneity in the CVID cohort limited correlations between repertoire features and clinical complications. Compared with controls, CVID subjects had fewer shared TCRbeta clones.

The table lists this clone with many counts. Its antigen is undetermined. Coverage ceases 3 residues before the CDR3 finishes, and the germline J gene fills in the end. The germline V gene has CDR1 SGHTA and CDR2 FQGNSA. This CDR3 region has 12 residues. The germline V and J ends were trimmed by 2 bases and 7 bases, with 8 bases remaining between them. Sequencing was performed with immunoSEQ multiplex PCR; in TCRdb, only in-frame clones are kept and a portion is missing. The repertoire consists of more than 65,000 clones, none detected only once. The sequencing input was peripheral blood mononuclear cells. This chain links TRBV7-2 with TRBJ2-5; D uncertain. The sequence derives from a person aged 18-69 years in good health. Partial CDR3 DNA: TGTGCCAGCAGCTTACTTATCGGGACC. This encodes CASSLLIGT. The whole CDR3 region reads CASSLLIGTQYF.